This note documents a single TCR beta chain sequence. Its cognate antigen is unknown. This CDR3 contains 15 residues. With 5 bases clipped from V and 1 base from J, the junction kept 6 bases outside the gene matches. The germline gives CDR1 SEHNR, CDR2 FQNEAQ (reference sequence). From blood CD8+ and CD4+ T cells, the TCR beta chain was sequenced. FACS was used to enrich TEMRA cells, whereas the CD8+ and CD4+ T cells were obtained by negative isolation. This entry is derived from a study of CD8 T cells in Susac syndrome. Study-level results: The number of individuals included in the study's TCR sequencing and HLA analysis was acknowledged as relatively small.

Random hexamers were used to reverse transcribe 0.5 to 1 ug of RNA. With immunoSEQ multiplex PCR, TCR beta CDR3 was amplified across 54 Vbeta and 13 Jbeta. TCRdb used MiXCR to reprocess the immunoSEQ multiplex PCR reads, holding one entry per CDR3 protein. This table holds a few hundred thousand distinct CDR3 sequences, over 75% found once. This rearrangement joins TRBV7-9 to TRBJ2-7, with TRBD1 identical over 9 bases. The sequenced sample consisted of CD8+ T cells from PBMCs. The clonotype was recovered from a human donor with multiple sclerosis. The CDR3 DNA reads as TGTGCCAGCAGCACAACAGGGGGCGCATCCTACGAGCAGTACTTC. Translating gives CASSTTGGASYEQYF.